This record concerns one T cell receptor beta chain sequence. Its target is not known. These data are taken from a study of T cell responses to AZD1222 COVID-19 vaccine. Here immunoSEQ multiplex PCR was the method, and the copy in TCRdb shows in-frame clones only, minus some. The table shows 160,000 or so clones, with around 92% occurring only once. General study findings and limits: Possibly, clonal diversity was underestimated; donors were largely white British and included more females. Only 5 or 6 AZD1222 recipients tested seropositive at baseline. Regions 160-218 and 743-854 held dominance among vaccine-associated CD4 TCRs, which spanned spike.

The CDR3 runs 18 residues. The germline V gene has CDR1 SGHDN and CDR2 FVKESK. V lost 0 bases and J lost 1; bases outside the gene matches: 11. The TCR originated in an adult who received the AZD1222 COVID-19 vaccine. The V gene is TRBV14, the J gene TRBJ1-2; 7 bases match TRBD1. The sequencing used peripheral blood, collected 28 days after the second AZD1222 dose. CDR3: CASSQDFRGLGYNYGYTF. CDR3 nucleotides: TGTGCCAGCAGCCAAGACTTTAGGGGGCTCGGCTATAACTATGGCTACACCTTC.